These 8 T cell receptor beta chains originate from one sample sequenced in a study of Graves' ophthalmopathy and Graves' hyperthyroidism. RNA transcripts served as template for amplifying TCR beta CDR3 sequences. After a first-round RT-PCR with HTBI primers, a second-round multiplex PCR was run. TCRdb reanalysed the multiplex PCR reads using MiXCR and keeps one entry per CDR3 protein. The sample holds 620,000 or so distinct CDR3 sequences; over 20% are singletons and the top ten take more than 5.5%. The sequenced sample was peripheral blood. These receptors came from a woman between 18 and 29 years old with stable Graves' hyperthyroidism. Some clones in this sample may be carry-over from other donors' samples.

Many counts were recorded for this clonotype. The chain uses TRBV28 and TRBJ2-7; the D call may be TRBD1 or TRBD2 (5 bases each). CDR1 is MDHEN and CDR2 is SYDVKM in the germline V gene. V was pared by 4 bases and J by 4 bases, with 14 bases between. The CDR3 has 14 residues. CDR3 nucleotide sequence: TGTGCCAGCAGTTACCGGGACCCAATATACGAGCAGTACTTC. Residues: CASSYRDPIYEQYF.

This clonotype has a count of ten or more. The DNA of the CDR3 is TGCAGTGCTTCACCCCTCAGGGGAGGGGGCACTGAAGCTTTCTTT. Translation gives CSASPLRGGGTEAFF. This sequence joins TRBV20-1 and TRBJ1-1; TRBD1 is a possible D gene (6 bases). Between the trimmed V and J ends, which lost 5 bases and 4 bases, there was a span of 20 bases. The CDR3 length is 15 residues. Germline loops: CDR1 DFQATT, CDR2 SNEGSKA (reference sequence).

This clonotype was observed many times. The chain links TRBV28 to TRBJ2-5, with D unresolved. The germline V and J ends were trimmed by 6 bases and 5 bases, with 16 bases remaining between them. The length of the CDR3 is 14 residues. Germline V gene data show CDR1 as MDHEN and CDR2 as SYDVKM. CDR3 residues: CASSHRTRDETQYF. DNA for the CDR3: TGTGCCAGCAGCCATCGGACGAGAGATGAGACCCAGTACTTC.

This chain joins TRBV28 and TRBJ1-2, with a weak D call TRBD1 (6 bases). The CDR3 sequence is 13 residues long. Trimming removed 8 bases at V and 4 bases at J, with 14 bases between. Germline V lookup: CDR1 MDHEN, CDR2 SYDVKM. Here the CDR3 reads CASLPGTPYGYTF. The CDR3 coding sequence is TGTGCCAGCCTCCCCGGGACACCCTATGGCTACACCTTC.

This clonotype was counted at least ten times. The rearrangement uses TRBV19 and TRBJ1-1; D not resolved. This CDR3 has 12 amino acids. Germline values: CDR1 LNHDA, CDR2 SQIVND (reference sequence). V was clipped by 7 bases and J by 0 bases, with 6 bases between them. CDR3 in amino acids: CASMGLNTEAFF. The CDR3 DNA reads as TGTGCCAGTATGGGGTTGAACACTGAAGCTTTCTTT.

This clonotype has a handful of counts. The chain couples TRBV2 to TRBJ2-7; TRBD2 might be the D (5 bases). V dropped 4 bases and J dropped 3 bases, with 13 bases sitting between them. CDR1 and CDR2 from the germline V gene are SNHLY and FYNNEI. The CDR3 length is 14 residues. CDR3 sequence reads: CASSADWGNYEQYF. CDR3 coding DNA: TGTGCCAGCAGTGCGGACTGGGGAAACTACGAGCAGTACTTC.

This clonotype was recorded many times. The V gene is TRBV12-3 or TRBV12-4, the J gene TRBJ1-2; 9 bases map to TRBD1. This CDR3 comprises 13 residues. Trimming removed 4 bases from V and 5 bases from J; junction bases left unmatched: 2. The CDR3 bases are TGTGCCAGCAGTTGGACAGGGGAGTATGGCTACACCTTC. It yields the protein CASSWTGEYGYTF.

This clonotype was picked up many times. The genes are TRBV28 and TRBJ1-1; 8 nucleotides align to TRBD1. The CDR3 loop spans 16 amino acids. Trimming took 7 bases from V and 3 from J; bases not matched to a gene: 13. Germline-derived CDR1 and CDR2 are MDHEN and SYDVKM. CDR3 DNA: TGTGCCAGCAACGCGGGCTCGGACAGGGCCCACACTGAAGCTTTCTTT. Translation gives CASNAGSDRAHTEAFF.